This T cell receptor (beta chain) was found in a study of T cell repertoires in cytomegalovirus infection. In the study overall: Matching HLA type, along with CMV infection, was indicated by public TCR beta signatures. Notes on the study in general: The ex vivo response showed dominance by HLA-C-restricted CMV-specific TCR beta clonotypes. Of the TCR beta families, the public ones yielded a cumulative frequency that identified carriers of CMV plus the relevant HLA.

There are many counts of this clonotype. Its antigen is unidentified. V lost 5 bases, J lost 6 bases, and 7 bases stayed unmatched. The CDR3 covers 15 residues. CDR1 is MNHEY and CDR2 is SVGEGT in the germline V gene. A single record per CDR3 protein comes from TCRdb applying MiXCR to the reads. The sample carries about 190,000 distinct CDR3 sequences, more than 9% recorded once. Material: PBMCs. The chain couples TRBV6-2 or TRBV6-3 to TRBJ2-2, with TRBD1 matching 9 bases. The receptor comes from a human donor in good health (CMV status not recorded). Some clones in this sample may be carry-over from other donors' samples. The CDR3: CASSKYRDRAGELFF. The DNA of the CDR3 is TGTGCCAGCAGTAAATACCGGGACAGGGCCGGGGAGCTGTTTTTT.